The subject of this entry is one T cell receptor beta chain. Trimming pared 5 bases from V and 0 bases from J, leaving 19 bases between. The CDR3 runs to 17 residues. In germline, CDR1 is SGDLS, CDR2 YYNGEE. This sample is drawn from a study of blood T cell repertoires in COVID-19. Turning to the study itself: Samples of COVID-19 (acute and convalescent) were obtained from the United States, Italy and Spain. PBMCs, B-cell-depleted T cells, or T cells were the source of the cDNA or gDNA that made up the material.

Study processing details: By means of reference gene primer amplification, nucleated cell counts were estimated. Repertoires were generated with immunoSEQ multiplex PCR, while TCRdb's copy carries only in-frame clones and drops some. V, J and clone size derive from that table, while D and trimming were established from the DNA sequence. The sample lists 50,000 or so clones, approximately 80% occurring once. The sample consisted of peripheral blood. The chain has TRBV9 and TRBJ2-3; D is perhaps TRBD2 (6 bases). The clonotype was recovered from a man aged 35 to 55 with acute or convalescent COVID-19. Here the CDR3 DNA reads TGTGCCAGCAGTTTAACGCCGCTAGCGAGAAGCACAGATACGCAGTATTTT. Translating gives CASSLTPLARSTDTQYF. The whole variable domain, remainder taken from reference TRBV9 and TRBJ2-3, is DSGVTQTPKHLITATGQRVTLRCSPRSGDLSVYWYQQSLDQGLQFLIQYYNGEERAKGNILERFSAQQFPDLHSELNLSSLELGDSALYFCASSLTPLARSTDTQYFGPGTRLTVL.